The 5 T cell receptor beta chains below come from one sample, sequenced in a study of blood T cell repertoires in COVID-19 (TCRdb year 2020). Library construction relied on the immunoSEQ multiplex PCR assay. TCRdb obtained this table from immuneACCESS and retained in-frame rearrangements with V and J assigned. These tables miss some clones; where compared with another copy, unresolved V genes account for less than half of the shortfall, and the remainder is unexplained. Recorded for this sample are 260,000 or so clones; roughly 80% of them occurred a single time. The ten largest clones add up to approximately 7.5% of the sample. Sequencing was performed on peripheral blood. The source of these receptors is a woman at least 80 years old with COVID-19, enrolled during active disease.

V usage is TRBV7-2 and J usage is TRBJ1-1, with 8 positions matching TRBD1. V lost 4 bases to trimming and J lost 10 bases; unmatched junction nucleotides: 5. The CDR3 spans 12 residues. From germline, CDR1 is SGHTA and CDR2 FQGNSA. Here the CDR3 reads CASSSGTGSAFF. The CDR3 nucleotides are TGTGCCAGCAGCTCCGGGACAGGTTCAGCTTTCTTT.

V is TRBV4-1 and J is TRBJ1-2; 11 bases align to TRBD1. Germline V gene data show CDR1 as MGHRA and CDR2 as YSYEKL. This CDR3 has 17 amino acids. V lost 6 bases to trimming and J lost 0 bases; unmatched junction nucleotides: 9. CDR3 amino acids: CASRHPGTGGTNYGYTF. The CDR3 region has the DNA TGCGCCAGCAGGCACCCCGGGACAGGGGGGACTAACTATGGCTACACCTTC.

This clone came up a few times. The CDR3 region is CASRREGAYEQYF. In DNA form, the CDR3 reads TGCGCCAGCAGGAGGGAGGGGGCCTACGAGCAGTACTTC. This chain uses TRBV4-1 with TRBJ2-7, with TRBD2 as a possible D gene (7 bases). The CDR3 has 13 amino acids. V lost 6 bases and J 2 bases, leaving 11 bases between the germline ends. Germline loops: CDR1 MGHRA, CDR2 YSYEKL.

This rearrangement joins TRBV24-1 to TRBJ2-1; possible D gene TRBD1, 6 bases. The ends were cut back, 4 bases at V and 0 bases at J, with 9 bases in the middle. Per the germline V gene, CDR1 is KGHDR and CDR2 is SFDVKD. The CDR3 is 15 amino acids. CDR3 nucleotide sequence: TGTGCCACCAGTGACCGACAGGCCTCCTACAATGAGCAGTTCTTC. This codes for CATSDRQASYNEQFF.

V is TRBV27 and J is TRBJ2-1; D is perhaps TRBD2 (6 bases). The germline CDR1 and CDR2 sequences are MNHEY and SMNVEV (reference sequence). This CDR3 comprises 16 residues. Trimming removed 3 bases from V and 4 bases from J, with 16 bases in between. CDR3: CASSLDPAGLYNEQFF. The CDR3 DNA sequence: TGTGCCAGCAGTTTGGACCCAGCGGGCCTATACAATGAGCAGTTCTTC.